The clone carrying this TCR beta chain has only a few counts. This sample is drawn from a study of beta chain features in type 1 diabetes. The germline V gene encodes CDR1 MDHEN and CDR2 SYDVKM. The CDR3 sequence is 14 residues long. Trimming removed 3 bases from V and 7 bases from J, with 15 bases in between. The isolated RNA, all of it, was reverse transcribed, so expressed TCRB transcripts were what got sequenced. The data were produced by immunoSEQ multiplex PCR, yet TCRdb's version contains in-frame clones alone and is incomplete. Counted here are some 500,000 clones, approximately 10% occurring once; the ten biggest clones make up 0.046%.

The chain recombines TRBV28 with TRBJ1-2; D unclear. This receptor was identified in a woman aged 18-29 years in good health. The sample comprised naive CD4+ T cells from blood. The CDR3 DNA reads TGTGCCAGCAGTTTGTCGTCCTATGTAGGTGGCTACACCTTC. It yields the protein CASSLSSYVGGYTF.